The 9 T cell receptor beta chains presented below share a single source sample, sequenced in a study of human T cells and chemical hapten exposure. The time point: pre-sensitization, week 0. Treatment: therapeutic diphenylcyclopropenone sensitization with weekly scalp DPC. TCRdb reprocessed the RACE reads with MiXCR, giving one entry per CDR3 protein. Among about 300,000 distinct CDR3 sequences, 5% to 6.5% were seen once, and the ten largest hold approximately 8.2%. The sequenced sample was whole blood, obtained in connection with sensitization to the hapten diphenylcyclopropenone (DPC). The source of these receptors is a woman in her late teens or twenties with alopecia areata. Some clones in this sample may be carry-over from other donors' samples.

In its sample, this clonotype was seen many times. V is TRBV6-2 or TRBV6-3 and J is TRBJ1-1; 7 bases are a match to TRBD1. The length of the CDR3 is 15 residues. Unmatched junction bases numbered 12, after V lost 10 bases and J lost 1 base. Per the germline V gene, CDR1 is MNHEY and CDR2 is SVGEGT. The CDR3 loop is CATRAWGQTNTEAFF. CDR3 coding DNA: TGTGCCACAAGAGCGTGGGGACAGACGAACACTGAAGCTTTCTTT.

This clonotype was counted many times. The chain employs TRBV5-1 and TRBJ2-2, with D possibly TRBD2 on 7 matching bases. The CDR3 consists of 16 residues. The germline V gene encodes CDR1 SGHRS and CDR2 YFSETQ. Trimming took 0 bases from V and 0 from J, leaving 9 bases between them. The CDR3 DNA reads as TGCGCCAGCAGCTTGGAGGGGGGGCCGAACACCGGGGAGCTGTTTTTT. Amino acids: CASSLEGGPNTGELFF.

This clonotype was detected a few times. The chain couples TRBV4-3 to TRBJ2-3; TRBD2 matches 8 bases. Germline V CDR1 and CDR2: LGHNA, YSLEER. Unmatched junction bases numbered 5, after V lost 2 bases and J lost 4 bases. This CDR3 comprises 15 residues. CDR3 residues: CASSQRAGASDTQYF. CDR3 nucleotide sequence: TGCGCCAGCAGCCAACGAGCGGGGGCATCAGATACGCAGTATTTT.

This clonotype was recorded a few times. This sequence joins TRBV28 and TRBJ1-2; TRBD1 aligns across 9 bases. The CDR3 covers 15 residues. Germline lookup yields CDR1 MDHEN and CDR2 SYDVKM. V gave up 3 bases and J gave up 2 bases; unmatched junction bases: 4. CDR3 nucleotide sequence: TGTGCCAGCAGTTTTACAGGGGGCAGAAACTATGGCTACACCTTC. Translating it yields CASSFTGGRNYGYTF.

This clonotype appeared a few times. The chain employs TRBV6-6 and TRBJ2-7; D ambiguous. The CDR3 has 12 residues. From germline, CDR1 is MNHNY and CDR2 SVGAGI (reference sequence). V was pared by 7 bases and J by 1 base, with 8 bases between. The CDR3 DNA reads as TGTGCCAGCAACGCACCGTCCTACGAGCAGTACTTC. Protein product: CASNAPSYEQYF.

In its sample, this clonotype was seen many times. The V and J genes are TRBV29-1 and TRBJ1-1; the D gene is possibly TRBD1 (5 bases). CDR1 is SQVTM, CDR2 ANQGSEA, per germline. Trimming stripped 7 bases from V and 6 bases from J, with 15 bases between. The length of the CDR3 is 12 residues. The CDR3 DNA is TGCAGCGCTAAACGGGACGTCGCTGAAGCTTTCTTT. It encodes CSAKRDVAEAFF. The full variable domain, completed using reference TRBV29-1 and TRBJ1-1, is SAVISQKPSRDICQRGTSLTIQCQVDSQVTMMFWYRQQPGQSLTLIATANQGSEATYESGFVIDKFPISRPNLTFSTLTVSNMSPEDSSIYLCSAKRDVAEAFFGQGTRLTVV.

Many counts were recorded for this clonotype. The chain recombines TRBV2 with TRBJ1-1; 8 bases align to TRBD1. The CDR3 length is 14 residues. Germline-derived CDR1 and CDR2 are SNHLY and FYNNEI. J lost 1 base, V lost 5 bases, and 3 bases had no gene match. CDR3 nucleotides: TGTGCCAGCAGTAATCAGGGGGCGAACACTGAAGCTTTCTTT. Residues: CASSNQGANTEAFF. The variable domain in full, completed from reference TRBV2 and TRBJ1-1, reads EPEVTQTPSHQVTQMGQEVILRCVPISNHLYFYWYRQILGQKVEFLVSFYNNEISEKSEIFDDQFSVERPDGSNFTLKIRSTKLEDSAMYFCASSNQGANTEAFFGQGTRLTVV.

This clonotype was found a few times. The chain couples TRBV3-1 to TRBJ2-4, with D hard to call. V was clipped by 3 bases and J by 7 bases, with 13 bases between them. Germline assignment: CDR1 LGHDT and CDR2 YNNKEL (reference sequence). The CDR3 loop spans 14 amino acids. CDR3 sequence reads: CASSHSVARNIQYF. The CDR3 region has the DNA TGTGCCAGCAGCCATTCCGTGGCCCGGAACATTCAGTACTTC.

This clonotype was seen ten or more times. The chain recombines TRBV6-2 or TRBV6-3 with TRBJ2-3, with D maybe TRBD1 (6 bases). The CDR3 length is 13 residues. The V gene's germline CDR1 is MNHEY and CDR2 SVGEGT. CDR3 DNA: TGTGCGTTAGGGGGATCCAACACAGATACGCAGTATTTT. This translates into CALGGSNTDTQYF.